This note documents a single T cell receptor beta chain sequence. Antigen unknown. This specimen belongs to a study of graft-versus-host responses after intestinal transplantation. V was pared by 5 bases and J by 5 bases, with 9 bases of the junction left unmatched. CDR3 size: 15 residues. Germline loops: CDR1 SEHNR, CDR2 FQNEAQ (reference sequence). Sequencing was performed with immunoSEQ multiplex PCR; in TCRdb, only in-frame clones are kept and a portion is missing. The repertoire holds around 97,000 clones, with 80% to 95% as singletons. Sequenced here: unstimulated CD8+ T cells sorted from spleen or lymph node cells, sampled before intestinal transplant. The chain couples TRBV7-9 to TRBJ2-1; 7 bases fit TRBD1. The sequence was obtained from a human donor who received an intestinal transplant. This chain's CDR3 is CASSLTGTVNNEQFF. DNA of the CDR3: TGTGCCAGCAGCCTAACCGGGACAGTCAACAATGAGCAGTTCTTC. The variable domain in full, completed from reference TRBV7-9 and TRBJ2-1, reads DTGVSQNPRHKITKRGQNVTFRCDPISEHNRLYWYRQTLGQGPEFLTYFQNEAQLEKSRLLSDRFSAERPKGSFSTLEIQRTEQGDSAMYLCASSLTGTVNNEQFFGPGTRLTVL.